Presented here are 13 T cell receptor beta chains from one specimen sequenced in a study of T cells in Graves' hyperthyroidism and ophthalmopathy (dated by TCRdb to about 2019). The library was made by multiplex PCR. Sequenced on an Illumina HiSeq 2000. The TCR beta CDR3 regions were amplified from the RNA transcripts. The TCR CDR3 was subjected to a first round of RT-PCR using the HTBI primer set and the Qiagen OneStep RT-PCR kit. TCRdb applied fastp at Q25 and MiXCR to the public reads, then kept only in-frame beta chains. Here each entry gathers all rows of one CDR3 protein and keeps the most common genes and DNA. Within this sample are around 690,000 distinct CDR3 sequences, with approximately 15% of them counted one time only. The ten largest make up about a sixth of the sample. The sample consisted of blood. The receptors derive from a man aged 50-60 years with Graves' hyperthyroidism.

This clonotype was counted a few times. V and J are TRBV4-3 and TRBJ2-3; tentatively, D is TRBD1 (6 bases). The CDR3 has 17 amino acids. The V and J ends lost 0 bases and 0 bases respectively, with 13 bases between them. Germline V lookup: CDR1 LGHNA, CDR2 YSLEER. The CDR3 DNA reads TGCGCCAGCAGCCAAGATCTCCCAGGGGCGAGCACAGATACGCAGTATTTT. Translation: CASSQDLPGASTDTQYF.

The table lists this clonotype with many counts. The chain uses TRBV24-1 and TRBJ1-2, with D perhaps matching TRBD1 (6 bases). CDR1 KGHDR and CDR2 SFDVKD come from the germline V gene. The V end lost 2 bases, the J end lost 2 bases, and 8 bases lay between the germline ends. CDR3 length: 14 amino acids. CDR3 nucleotides: TGTGCCACCAGTGATTGGGACACCAACTATGGCTACACCTTC. Encoded protein: CATSDWDTNYGYTF.

This clonotype was seen a single time. The CDR3 region has the DNA TGTGCCAGCAGTTTTACCCGTACGCAGTATTTT. Translating it yields CASSFTRTQYF. The V call is TRBV12-3 or TRBV12-4, the J call TRBJ2-3; D call uncertain. The germline V and J ends were trimmed by 3 bases and 8 bases, with 6 bases remaining between them. The CDR3 contains 11 residues.

This rearrangement joins TRBV6-2 or TRBV6-3 to TRBJ2-6; D is unclear. Per germline, CDR1 MNHEY and CDR2 SVGEGT. V was shortened by 8 bases and J by 4 bases, with 9 bases between the two germline ends. There are 13 residues in the CDR3. Here the CDR3 reads CASGRNGANVLTF. CDR3 in DNA: TGTGCCAGCGGACGGAACGGGGCCAACGTCCTGACTTTC.

At least ten counts were recorded for this clonotype. The CDR3 sequence: CASQRTGGNQPQHF. CDR3 bases: TGTGCCAGCCAACGAACAGGGGGCAATCAGCCCCAGCATTTT. The gene calls are TRBV2 and TRBJ1-5, with 7 bases lining up with TRBD1. This CDR3 region has 14 residues. The trim removed 8 bases at V and 2 bases at J, leaving 6 bases unmatched. Germline V gene sequence: CDR1 SNHLY, CDR2 FYNNEI. Complete variable domain (other parts from reference TRBV2 and TRBJ1-5): EPEVTQTPSHQVTQMGQEVILRCVPISNHLYFYWYRQILGQKVEFLVSFYNNEISEKSEIFDDQFSVERPDGSNFTLKIRSTKLEDSAMYFCASQRTGGNQPQHFGDGTRLSIL.

This clonotype was picked up many times. The CDR3 sequence: CASSPLAGGNNEQFF. The CDR3 DNA is TGTGCCAGCAGTCCCCTAGCGGGAGGGAACAATGAGCAGTTCTTC. The chain recombines TRBV27 with TRBJ2-1, with 12 bases that match TRBD2. CDR3 size: 15 residues. V shed 5 bases and J 5 bases; nucleotides not matched to a gene: 4. Germline V gene lookup returns CDR1 MNHEY and CDR2 SMNVEV (reference sequence).

This clonotype was seen many times. V usage is TRBV11-2 and J usage is TRBJ2-1; 10 bases line up with TRBD2. Germline loops: CDR1 SGHAT, CDR2 FQNNGV. The CDR3 is 16 residues long. The V gene end was trimmed by 5 bases and the J gene end by 8 bases; junction bases not matched to a gene: 12. The CDR3 loop reads CASSRIRSGRQDEQFF. CDR3 DNA sequence: TGTGCCAGCAGCCGAATCCGTAGCGGGAGGCAGGATGAGCAGTTCTTC.

V usage is TRBV29-1 and J usage is TRBJ2-7, with TRBD1 as a possible D gene (6 bases). Germline CDR1 is SQVTM and CDR2 is ANQGSEA. Deletions cut 6 bases from V and 2 bases from J, with 14 bases between. This CDR3 region has 13 residues. Here the CDR3 DNA reads TGCAGCGTGCCCTCCCGGGACACCTACGAGCAGTACTTC. This codes for CSVPSRDTYEQYF.

The chain recombines TRBV27 with TRBJ1-1, with a tentative D call TRBD1 (6 bases). Looked up from germline, CDR1 is MNHEY and CDR2 is SMNVEV (reference sequence). V dropped 6 bases and J dropped 2 bases, with 16 bases sitting between them. The length of the CDR3 is 15 residues. CDR3 sequence: CASRRRQALNTEAFF. As DNA, the CDR3 is TGTGCCAGCAGAAGAAGACAGGCGTTAAACACTGAAGCTTTCTTT.

This clonotype was counted ten times or more. The junction shows a germline mismatch at one end, possibly a read error. This chain connects TRBV7-2 to TRBJ1-1, with D hard to call. Germline loops: CDR1 SGHTA, CDR2 FQGNSA. CDR3 length: 14 amino acids. The CDR3 here is CASSLGPLKAEAFF. The CDR3 nucleotides are TGTGCCAGCAGTTTAGGACCGTTGAAAGCTGAAGCTTTCTTT.

At least ten counts were recorded for this clonotype. The V and J genes are TRBV7-9 and TRBJ2-7; TRBD1 might be the D (6 bases). V was clipped by 0 bases and J by 3 bases, with 15 bases between them. The germline CDR1 and CDR2 sequences are SEHNR and FQNEAQ (reference sequence). The CDR3 consists of 16 residues. This chain's CDR3 is CASSLAPRQVIYEQYF. The DNA for the CDR3 is TGTGCCAGCAGCTTAGCGCCGAGACAGGTCATCTACGAGCAGTACTTC.

This clonotype was counted ten times or more. This chain connects TRBV3-1 to TRBJ1-1, with D unresolved. Germline V gene data show CDR1 as LGHDT and CDR2 as YNNKEL (reference sequence). V lost 6 bases, J lost 0 bases, and 5 bases lay in between. The CDR3 length is 12 residues. This chain's CDR3 is CASSRLNTEAFF. CDR3 sequence (DNA): TGTGCCAGCAGTCGCCTGAACACTGAAGCTTTCTTT.

This chain links TRBV28 with TRBJ1-2; D unresolved. This CDR3 is 12 amino acids long. The germline gives CDR1 MDHEN, CDR2 SYDVKM. V was cut by 8 bases and J by 4 bases, with 11 bases left in between. The CDR3 DNA reads TGTGCCAGCGGCAGGACTAGCTATGGCTACACCTTC. Translation: CASGRTSYGYTF.